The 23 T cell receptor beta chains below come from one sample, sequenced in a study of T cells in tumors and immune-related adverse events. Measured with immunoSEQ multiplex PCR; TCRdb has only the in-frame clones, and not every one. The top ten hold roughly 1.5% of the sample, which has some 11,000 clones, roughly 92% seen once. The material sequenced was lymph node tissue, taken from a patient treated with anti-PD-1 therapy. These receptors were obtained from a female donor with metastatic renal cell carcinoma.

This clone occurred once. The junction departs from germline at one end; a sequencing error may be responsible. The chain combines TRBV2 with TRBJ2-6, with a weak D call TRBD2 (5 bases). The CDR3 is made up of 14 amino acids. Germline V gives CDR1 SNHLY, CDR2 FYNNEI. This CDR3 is CVSLGDPGANVLTF. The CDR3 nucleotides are TGTGTCAGCTTGGGAGACCCTGGGGCCAACGTCCTGACTTTC. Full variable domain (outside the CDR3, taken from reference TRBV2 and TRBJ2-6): EPEVTQTPSHQVTQMGQEVILRCVPISNHLYFYWYRQILGQKVEFLVSFYNNEISEKSEIFDDQFSVERPDGSNFTLKIRSTKLEDSAMYFCVSLGDPGANVLTFGAGSRLTVL.

CDR3 sequence reads: CASSLVNTEAFF. The CDR3 bases are TGTGCCAGCAGCTTGGTGAACACTGAAGCTTTCTTT. The rearrangement links TRBV5-4 to TRBJ1-1, with D unresolved. Germline loops: CDR1 SGHNT, CDR2 YYREEE (reference sequence). Trimming removed 0 bases from V and 0 bases from J, with 0 bases in between. The CDR3 length is 12 residues. Supplemented by reference TRBV5-4 and TRBJ1-1, the full variable domain reads ETGVTQSPTHLIKTRGQQVTLRCSSQSGHNTVSWYQQALGQGPQFIFQYYREEENGRGNFPPRFSGLQFPNYSSELNVNALELDDSALYLCASSLVNTEAFFGQGTRLTVV.

CDR3 DNA sequence: TGTGCCAGCTCACCGGGTAACGCACAGGATACGCAGTATTTT. Protein sequence: CASSPGNAQDTQYF. V and J are TRBV18 and TRBJ2-3; D not resolved. V dropped 3 bases and J dropped 6 bases, with 13 bases sitting between them. CDR1 and CDR2 from the germline V gene are KGHSH and LQKENI. The CDR3 is 14 amino acids.

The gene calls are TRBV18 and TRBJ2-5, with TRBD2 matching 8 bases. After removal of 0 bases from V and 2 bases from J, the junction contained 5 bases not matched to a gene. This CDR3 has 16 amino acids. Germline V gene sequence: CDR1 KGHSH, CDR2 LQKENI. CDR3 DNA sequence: TGTGCCAGCTCACCACCGGGGATAGCGGGGCAAGAGACCCAGTACTTC. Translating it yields CASSPPGIAGQETQYF.

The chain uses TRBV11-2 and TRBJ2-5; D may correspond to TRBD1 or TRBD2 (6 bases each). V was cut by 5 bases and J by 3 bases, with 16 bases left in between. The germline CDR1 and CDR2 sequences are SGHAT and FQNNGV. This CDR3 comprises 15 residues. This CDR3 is CASSTGTPLKETQYF. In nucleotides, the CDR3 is TGTGCCAGCAGCACAGGGACTCCCCTCAAAGAGACCCAGTACTTC.

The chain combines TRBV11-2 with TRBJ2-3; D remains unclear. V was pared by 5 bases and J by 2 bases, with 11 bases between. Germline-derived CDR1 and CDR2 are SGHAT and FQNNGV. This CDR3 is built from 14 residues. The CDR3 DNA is TGTGCCAGCAGCCCCCGCGCGTCCACAGATACGCAGTATTTT. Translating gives CASSPRASTDTQYF.

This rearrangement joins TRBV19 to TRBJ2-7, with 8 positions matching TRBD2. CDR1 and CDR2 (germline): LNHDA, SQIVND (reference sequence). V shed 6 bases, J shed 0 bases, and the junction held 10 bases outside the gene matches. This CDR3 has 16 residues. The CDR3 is CASRKASSGSSYEQYF. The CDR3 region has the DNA TGTGCCAGTAGGAAGGCTTCCAGCGGGAGCTCCTACGAGCAGTACTTC.

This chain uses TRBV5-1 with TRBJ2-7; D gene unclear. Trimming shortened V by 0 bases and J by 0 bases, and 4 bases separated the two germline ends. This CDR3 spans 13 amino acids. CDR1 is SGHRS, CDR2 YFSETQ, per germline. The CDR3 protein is CASSLGSSYEQYF. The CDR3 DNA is TGCGCCAGCAGCTTGGGGAGCTCCTACGAGCAGTACTTC.

The CDR3 here is CASSLRWSGSVEQFF. CDR3 sequence (DNA): TGTGCCAGCAGCCTGCGTTGGAGCGGGAGTGTTGAGCAGTTCTTC. The V gene is TRBV13, the J gene TRBJ2-1, with TRBD2 matching over 8 bases. V dropped 5 bases and J dropped 9; count of bases not matched to a gene: 12. The CDR3 has 15 residues. Germline lookup yields CDR1 PRHDT and CDR2 FYEKMQ (reference sequence). Filled out from reference TRBV13 and TRBJ2-1, the complete variable domain reads AAGVIQSPRHLIKEKRETATLKCYPIPRHDTVYWYQQGPGQDPQFLISFYEKMQSDKGSIPDRFSAQQFSDYHSELNMSSLELGDSALYFCASSLRWSGSVEQFFGPGTRLTVL.

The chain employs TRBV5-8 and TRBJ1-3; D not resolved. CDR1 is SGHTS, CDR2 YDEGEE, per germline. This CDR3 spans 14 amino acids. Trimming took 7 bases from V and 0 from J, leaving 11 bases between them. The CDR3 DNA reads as TGTGCCAGCCGAGGGCGAATCTCTGGAAACACCATATATTTT. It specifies CASRGRISGNTIYF.

CDR3 in amino acids: CASSYRTSGGPYNEQFF. The DNA for the CDR3 is TGTGCCAGCAGCTACAGGACTAGCGGGGGGCCTTACAATGAGCAGTTCTTC. This sequence joins TRBV7-8 and TRBJ2-1; 14 nucleotides line up with TRBD2. The V segment lost 4 bases and the J segment 4 bases; nucleotides outside the gene matches: 6. Germline CDR1 is SGHVS and CDR2 is FQNEAQ. The CDR3 length is 17 residues.

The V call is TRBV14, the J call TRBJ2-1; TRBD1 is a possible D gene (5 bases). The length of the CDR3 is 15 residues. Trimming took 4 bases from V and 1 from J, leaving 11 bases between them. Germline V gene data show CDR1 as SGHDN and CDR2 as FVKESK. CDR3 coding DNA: TGTGCCAGCAGCCCGCAGGGTGGATCCTACAATGAGCAGTTCTTC. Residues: CASSPQGGSYNEQFF.

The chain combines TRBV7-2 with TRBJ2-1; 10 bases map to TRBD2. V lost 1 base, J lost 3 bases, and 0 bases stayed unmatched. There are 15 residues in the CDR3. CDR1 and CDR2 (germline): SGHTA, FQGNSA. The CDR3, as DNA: TGTGCCAGCAGCTTAGTAGCGGGGGGCTACAATGAGCAGTTCTTC. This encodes CASSLVAGGYNEQFF.

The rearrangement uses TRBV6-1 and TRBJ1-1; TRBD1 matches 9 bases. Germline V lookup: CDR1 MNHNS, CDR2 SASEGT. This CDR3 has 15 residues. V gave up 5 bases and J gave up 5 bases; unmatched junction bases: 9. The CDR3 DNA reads TGTGCCAGCAGTACTAGAGACAGGGGGGGGACTGAAGCTTTCTTT. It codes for CASSTRDRGGTEAFF.

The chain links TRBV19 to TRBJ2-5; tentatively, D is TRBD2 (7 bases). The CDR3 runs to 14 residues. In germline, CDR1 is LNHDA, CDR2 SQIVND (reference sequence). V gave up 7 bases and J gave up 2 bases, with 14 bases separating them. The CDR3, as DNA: TGTGCCAGTACCCGGAGGGGGGGGCAAGAGACCCAGTACTTC. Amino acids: CASTRRGGQETQYF.

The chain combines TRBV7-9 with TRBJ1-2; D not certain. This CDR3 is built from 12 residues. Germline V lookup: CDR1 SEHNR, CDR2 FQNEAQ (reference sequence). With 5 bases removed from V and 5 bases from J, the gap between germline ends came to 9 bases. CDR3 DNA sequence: TGTGCCAGCAGCATTGATGGGTATGGCTACACCTTC. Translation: CASSIDGYGYTF.

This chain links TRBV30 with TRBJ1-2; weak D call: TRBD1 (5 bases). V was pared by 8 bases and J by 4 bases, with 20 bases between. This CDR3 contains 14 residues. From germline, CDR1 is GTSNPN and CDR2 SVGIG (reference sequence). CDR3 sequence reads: CARQDSDVIYGYTF. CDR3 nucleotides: TGTGCCCGTCAAGACAGCGATGTCATCTATGGCTACACCTTC. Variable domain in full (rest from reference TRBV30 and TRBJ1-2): SQTIHQWPATLVQPVGSPLSLECTVEGTSNPNLYWYRQAAGRGLQLLFYSVGIGQISSEVPQNLSASRPQDRQFILSSKKLLLSDSGFYLCARQDSDVIYGYTFGSGTRLTVV.

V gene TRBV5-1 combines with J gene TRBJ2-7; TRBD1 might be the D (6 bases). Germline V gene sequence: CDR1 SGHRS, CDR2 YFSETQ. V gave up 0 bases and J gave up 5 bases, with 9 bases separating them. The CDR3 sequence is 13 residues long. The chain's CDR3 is CASSLGQANEQYF. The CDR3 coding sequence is TGCGCCAGCAGCTTGGGACAGGCCAACGAGCAGTACTTC.

The CDR3 sequence is CAISEAWGVELFF. The CDR3 DNA sequence: TGTGCCATCAGTGAAGCCTGGGGCGTGGAGCTGTTTTTT. This chain connects TRBV10-3 to TRBJ2-2, with D possibly matching TRBD1 (5 bases). Germline-derived CDR1 and CDR2 are ENHRY and SYGVKD. Trimming removed 3 bases from V and 10 bases from J, with 12 bases in between. The CDR3 has 13 residues.

The DNA for the CDR3 is TGCGCCAGCAGCTTGGCTGGGTATGGGAACATTCAGTACTTC. This translates into CASSLAGYGNIQYF. This chain links TRBV5-1 with TRBJ2-4; D gene uncertain. Germline CDR1 is SGHRS and CDR2 is YFSETQ. This CDR3 spans 14 amino acids. Trimming shortened V by 0 bases and J by 7 bases, and 11 bases separated the two germline ends.

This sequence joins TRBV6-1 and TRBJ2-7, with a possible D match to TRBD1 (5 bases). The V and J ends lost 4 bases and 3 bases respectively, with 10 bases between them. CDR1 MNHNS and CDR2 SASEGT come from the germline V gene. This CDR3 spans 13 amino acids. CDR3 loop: CASSVRDFYEQYF. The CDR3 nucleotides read TGTGCCAGCAGTGTCAGGGATTTCTACGAGCAGTACTTC.

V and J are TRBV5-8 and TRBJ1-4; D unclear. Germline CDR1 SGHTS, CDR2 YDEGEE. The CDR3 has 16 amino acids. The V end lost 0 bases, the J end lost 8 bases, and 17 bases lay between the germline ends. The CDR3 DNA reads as TGTGCCAGCAGCTTGGATACGGGGATTTTTGGGGAAAAACTGTTTTTT. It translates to CASSLDTGIFGEKLFF.

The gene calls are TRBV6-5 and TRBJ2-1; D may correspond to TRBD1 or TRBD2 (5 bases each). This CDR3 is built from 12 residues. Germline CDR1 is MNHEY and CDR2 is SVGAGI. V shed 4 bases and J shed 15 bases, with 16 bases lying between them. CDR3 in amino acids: CASSSQPGAPFF. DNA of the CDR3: TGTGCCAGCAGTTCCCAGCCCGGGGCCCCGTTCTTC.